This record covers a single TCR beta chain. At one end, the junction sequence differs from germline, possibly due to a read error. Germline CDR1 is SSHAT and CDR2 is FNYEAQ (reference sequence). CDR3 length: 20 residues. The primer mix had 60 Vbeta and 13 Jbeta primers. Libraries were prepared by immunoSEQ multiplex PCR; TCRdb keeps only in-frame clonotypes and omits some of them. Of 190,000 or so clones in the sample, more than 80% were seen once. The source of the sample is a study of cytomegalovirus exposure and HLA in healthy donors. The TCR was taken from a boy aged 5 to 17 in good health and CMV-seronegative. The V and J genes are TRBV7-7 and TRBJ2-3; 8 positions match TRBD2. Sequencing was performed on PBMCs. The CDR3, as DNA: TGTGCTAGCAGCCTCCGAATCAGGGGCGGGGGGCCCCTGAGCACAGATACGCAGTATTTT. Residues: CASSLRIRGGGPLSTDTQYF. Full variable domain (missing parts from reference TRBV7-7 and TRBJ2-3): GAGVSQSPRYKVTKRGQDVTLRCDPISSHATLYWYQQALGQGPEFLTYFNYEAQPDKSGLPSDRFSAERPEGSISTLTIQRTEQRDSAMYRCASSLRIRGGGPLSTDTQYFGPGTRLTVL.